This T cell receptor (beta chain) was captured by sequencing in a study of beta chain features in type 1 diabetes. Overall study findings and caveats: TCRB CDR3s from Type 1 diabetes patients were moderately but significantly shorter in all four CD4+ subsets.

On this clone itself: Its target is unknown.

Since all of the isolated RNA was reverse transcribed, expressed TCRB transcripts were what got sequenced. The method was immunoSEQ multiplex PCR; TCRdb's version includes in-frame clones alone and lacks a portion of them. This table has around 170,000 clones, roughly 9% appearing once. The CDR3 has 15 amino acids. With V trimmed by 5 bases and J by 2 bases, 5 bases remained unmatched. CDR1 is PRHDT and CDR2 is FYEKMQ in the germline V gene (reference sequence). The chain links TRBV13 to TRBJ2-1; 8 bases align to TRBD2. The TCR originated in a young woman with type 1 diabetes. Sequencing input: central memory CD4+ T cells from blood. The CDR3 reads CASSISGRPYNEQFF. CDR3 nucleotides: TGTGCCAGCAGCATAAGCGGGAGACCCTACAATGAGCAGTTCTTC.